This T cell receptor beta chain was identified in a study of T cell responses to AZD1222 COVID-19 vaccine. TCRdb keeps only in-frame clones here, not all; method: immunoSEQ multiplex PCR. The sample holds some 100,000 clones, about 94% seen once. Per the germline V gene, CDR1 is SQVTM and CDR2 is ANQGSEA. The CDR3 extends over 15 amino acids. V gave up 2 bases and J gave up 9 bases, with 20 bases separating them. The V call is TRBV29-1, the J call TRBJ2-1; D is unclear. This clonotype was sampled from an adult who received the AZD1222 COVID-19 vaccine. Sequencing was performed on peripheral blood, taken 28 days after the second AZD1222 dose. CDR3 amino acids: CSVESVWQDDFEQFF. The CDR3 nucleotides are TGCAGCGTTGAATCGGTTTGGCAGGACGACTTTGAGCAGTTCTTC.